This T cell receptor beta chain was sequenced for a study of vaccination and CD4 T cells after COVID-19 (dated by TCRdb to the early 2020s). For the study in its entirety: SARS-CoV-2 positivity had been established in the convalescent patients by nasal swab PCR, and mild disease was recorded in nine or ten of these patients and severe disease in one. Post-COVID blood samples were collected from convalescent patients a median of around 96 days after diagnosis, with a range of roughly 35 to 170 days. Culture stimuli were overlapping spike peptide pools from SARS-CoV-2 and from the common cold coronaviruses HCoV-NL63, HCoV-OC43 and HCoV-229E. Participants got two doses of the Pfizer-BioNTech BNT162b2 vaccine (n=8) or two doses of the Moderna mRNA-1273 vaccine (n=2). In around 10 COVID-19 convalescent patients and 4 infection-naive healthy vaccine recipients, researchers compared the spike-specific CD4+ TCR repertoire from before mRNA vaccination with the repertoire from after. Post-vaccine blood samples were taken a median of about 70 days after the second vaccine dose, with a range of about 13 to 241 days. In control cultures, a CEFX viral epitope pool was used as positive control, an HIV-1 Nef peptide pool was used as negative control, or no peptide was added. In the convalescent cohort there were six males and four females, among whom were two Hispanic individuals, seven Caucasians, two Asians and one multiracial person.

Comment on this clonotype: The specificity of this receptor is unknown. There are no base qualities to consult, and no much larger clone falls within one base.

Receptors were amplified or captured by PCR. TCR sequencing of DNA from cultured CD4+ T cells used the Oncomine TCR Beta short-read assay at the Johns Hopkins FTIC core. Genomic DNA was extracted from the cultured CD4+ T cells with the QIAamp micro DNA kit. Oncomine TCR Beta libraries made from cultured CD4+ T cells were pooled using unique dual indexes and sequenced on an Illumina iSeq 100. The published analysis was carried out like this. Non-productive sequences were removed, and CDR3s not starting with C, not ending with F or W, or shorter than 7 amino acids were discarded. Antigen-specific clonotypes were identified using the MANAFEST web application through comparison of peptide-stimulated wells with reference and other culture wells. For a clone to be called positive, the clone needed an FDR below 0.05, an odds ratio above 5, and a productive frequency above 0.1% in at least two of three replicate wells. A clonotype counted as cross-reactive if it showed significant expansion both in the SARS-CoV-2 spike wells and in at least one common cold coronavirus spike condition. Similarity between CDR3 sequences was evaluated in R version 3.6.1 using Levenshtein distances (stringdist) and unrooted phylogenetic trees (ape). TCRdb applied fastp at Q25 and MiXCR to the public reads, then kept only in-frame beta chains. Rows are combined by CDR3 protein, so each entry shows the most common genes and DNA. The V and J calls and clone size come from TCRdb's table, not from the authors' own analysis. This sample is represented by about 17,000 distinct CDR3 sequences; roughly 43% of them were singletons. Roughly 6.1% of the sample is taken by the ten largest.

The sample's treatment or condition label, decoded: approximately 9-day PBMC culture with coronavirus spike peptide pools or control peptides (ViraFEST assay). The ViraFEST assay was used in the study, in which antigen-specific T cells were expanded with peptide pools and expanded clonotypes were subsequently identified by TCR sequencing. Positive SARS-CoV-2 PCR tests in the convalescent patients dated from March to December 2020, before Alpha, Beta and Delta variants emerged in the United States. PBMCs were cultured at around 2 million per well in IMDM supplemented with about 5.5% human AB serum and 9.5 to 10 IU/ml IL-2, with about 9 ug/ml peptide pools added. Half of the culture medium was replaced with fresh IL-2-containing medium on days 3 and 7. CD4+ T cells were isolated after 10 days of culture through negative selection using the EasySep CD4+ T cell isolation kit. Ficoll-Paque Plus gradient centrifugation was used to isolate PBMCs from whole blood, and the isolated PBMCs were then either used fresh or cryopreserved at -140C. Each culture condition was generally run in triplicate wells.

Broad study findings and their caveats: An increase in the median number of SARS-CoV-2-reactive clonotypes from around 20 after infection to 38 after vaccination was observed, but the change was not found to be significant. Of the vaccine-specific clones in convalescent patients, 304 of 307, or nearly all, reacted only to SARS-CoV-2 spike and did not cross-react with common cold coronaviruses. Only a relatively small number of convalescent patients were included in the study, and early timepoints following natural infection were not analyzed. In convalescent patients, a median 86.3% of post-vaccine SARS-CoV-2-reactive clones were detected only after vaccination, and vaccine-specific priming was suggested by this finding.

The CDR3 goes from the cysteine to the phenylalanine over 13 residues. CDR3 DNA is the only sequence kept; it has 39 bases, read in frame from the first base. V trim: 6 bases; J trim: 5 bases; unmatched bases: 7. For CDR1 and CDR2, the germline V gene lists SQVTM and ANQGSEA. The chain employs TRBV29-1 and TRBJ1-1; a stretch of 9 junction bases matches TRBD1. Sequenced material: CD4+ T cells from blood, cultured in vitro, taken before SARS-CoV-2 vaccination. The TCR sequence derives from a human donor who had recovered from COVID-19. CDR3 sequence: CSVETGGVTEAFF. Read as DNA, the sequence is TGCAGCGTAGAGACAGGGGGGGTTACTGAAGCTTTCTTT. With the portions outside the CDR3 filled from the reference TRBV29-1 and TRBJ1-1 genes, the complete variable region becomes SAVISQKPSRDICQRGTSLTIQCQVDSQVTMMFWYRQQPGQSLTLIATANQGSEATYESGFVIDKFPISRPNLTFSTLTVSNMSPEDSSIYLCSVETGGVTEAFFGQGTRLTVV.